Shown below are 23 T cell receptor beta chains from a single sample sequenced in a study of blood T cell repertoires in COVID-19. Clones were read by immunoSEQ multiplex PCR, and TCRdb kept only the in-frame ones, dropping some. The sample comprises about 39,000 clones, roughly 80% of which are singletons, and 8% to 10% rests with the top ten. The sample comprised peripheral blood. Receptors originate from a man aged 60-69 years in a cohort sampled during active COVID-19.

The chain recombines TRBV19 with TRBJ1-2, with D unclear. V was trimmed by 6 bases and J by 4 bases, leaving 18 bases between them. The CDR3 runs 15 residues. Germline assignment: CDR1 LNHDA and CDR2 SQIVND (reference sequence). CDR3 residues: CASRTSEGGGYGYTF. CDR3 nucleotides: TGTGCCAGTAGGACAAGCGAGGGCGGCGGCTATGGCTACACCTTC. Based on the CDR3 plus reference TRBV19 and TRBJ1-2, the full variable domain is DGGITQSPKYLFRKEGQNVTLSCEQNLNHDAMYWYRQDPGQGLRLIYYSQIVNDFQKGDIAEGYSVSREKKESFPLTVTSAQKNPTAFYLCASRTSEGGGYGYTFGSGTRLTVV.

This chain connects TRBV5-1 to TRBJ1-4, with a possible D match to TRBD1 (5 bases). The V end lost 4 bases, the J end lost 5 bases, and 15 bases lay between the germline ends. The germline V gene encodes CDR1 SGHRS and CDR2 YFSETQ. The CDR3 contains 15 residues. CDR3 sequence (DNA): TGCGCCAGCAGCGACCAGGGTAAGAGAAATGAAAAACTGTTTTTT. Encoded protein: CASSDQGKRNEKLFF.

The chain joins TRBV3-1 (or the pseudogene TRBV3-2) to TRBJ2-7; unclear D gene. The CDR3 is made up of 17 amino acids. V lost 4 bases and J 5 bases, leaving 24 bases between the germline ends. Germline CDR1 reads LGHDT; CDR2 reads YNNKEL (reference sequence). CDR3 coding DNA: TGTGCCAGCAGCCCTACATTTTTGGGCTCGGTCCCCCACGAGCAGTACTTC. Its translation: CASSPTFLGSVPHEQYF.

The rearrangement joins TRBV28 to TRBJ1-2; 8 bases are a match to TRBD1. The germline CDR1 and CDR2 sequences are MDHEN and SYDVKM. The ends lost 7 bases at V and 4 bases at J; junction bases unmatched: 5. The CDR3 is made up of 13 amino acids. As DNA, the CDR3 is TGTGCCAGCACCAGAGGGACAGGCTATGGCTACACCTTC. It yields the protein CASTRGTGYGYTF.

The chain has TRBV24-1 and TRBJ2-3; the D gene is possibly TRBD1 (5 bases). Trimming removed 2 bases from V and 3 bases from J, with 14 bases in between. The CDR3 has 16 residues. Germline CDR1 reads KGHDR; CDR2 reads SFDVKD. The CDR3: CATSDSQGYGTDTQYF. As DNA, the CDR3 is TGTGCCACCAGTGATTCGCAGGGTTACGGGACAGATACGCAGTATTTT.

V usage is TRBV6-6 and J usage is TRBJ1-3; 8 nucleotides line up with TRBD1. Per germline, CDR1 MNHNY and CDR2 SVGAGI (reference sequence). CDR3 length: 14 residues. J gave up 2 bases and V 5 bases, and 2 bases lay outside the gene matches. CDR3 region: CASSQTGAGNTIYF. Here the CDR3 DNA reads TGTGCCAGCAGTCAGACAGGGGCTGGAAACACCATATATTTT.

By share, this clone counts as large. The genes are TRBV19 and TRBJ2-2; no reliable D call. The germline V and J ends were trimmed by 7 bases and 6 bases, with 12 bases remaining between them. Germline CDR1 and CDR2: LNHDA and SQIVND (reference sequence). This CDR3 comprises 13 residues. CDR3 DNA sequence: TGTGCCAGTACTTTGTCCCGGTCCGGGGAGCTGTTTTTT. It yields the protein CASTLSRSGELFF. The whole variable domain, filled in from reference TRBV19 and TRBJ2-2, reads DGGITQSPKYLFRKEGQNVTLSCEQNLNHDAMYWYRQDPGQGLRLIYYSQIVNDFQKGDIAEGYSVSREKKESFPLTVTSAQKNPTAFYLCASTLSRSGELFFGEGSRLTVL.

This chain joins TRBV3-1 (or the pseudogene TRBV3-2) and TRBJ1-3; 9 positions agree with TRBD1. The CDR3 length is 18 residues. Trimming removed 0 bases from V and 4 bases from J; junction bases left unmatched: 10. Per germline, CDR1 LGHDT and CDR2 YNNKEL (reference sequence). The CDR3 DNA sequence: TGTGCCAGCAGCCAAGATAACGGACAGGGGCCCAGGGGAAACACCATATATTTT. Its translation is CASSQDNGQGPRGNTIYF.

The CDR3 spells CASRFPPQYEQYF. In nucleotides, the CDR3 is TGTGCCAGTAGATTCCCCCCCCAGTACGAGCAGTACTTC. The rearrangement links TRBV19 to TRBJ2-7; D gene uncertain. The length of the CDR3 is 13 residues. V lost 6 bases and J lost 4, with 13 bases in between. The germline V gene has CDR1 LNHDA and CDR2 SQIVND (reference sequence).

In regard to this clone: The same CDR3 arises from other DNA sequences in this sample as well. V and J are TRBV19 and TRBJ2-6; D remains ambiguous. CDR3 length equals 15 residues. Between the trimmed V and J ends, which lost 1 base and 0 bases, there was a span of 4 bases. Germline V lookup: CDR1 LNHDA, CDR2 SQIVND (reference sequence). This CDR3 is CASSIVSSGANVLTF. In DNA, the CDR3 is TGTGCCAGTAGTATAGTGAGCTCTGGGGCCAACGTCCTGACTTTC. Full variable domain (missing parts from reference TRBV19 and TRBJ2-6): DGGITQSPKYLFRKEGQNVTLSCEQNLNHDAMYWYRQDPGQGLRLIYYSQIVNDFQKGDIAEGYSVSREKKESFPLTVTSAQKNPTAFYLCASSIVSSGANVLTFGAGSRLTVL.

This chain uses TRBV28 with TRBJ1-1, with D unresolved. Germline CDR1 and CDR2: MDHEN and SYDVKM. The CDR3 consists of 15 residues. Between the trimmed V and J ends, which lost 6 bases and 6 bases, there was a span of 20 bases. CDR3 amino acids: CASRGRSLGVAEAFF. The CDR3 coding sequence is TGTGCCAGCAGGGGCAGGTCCCTGGGAGTGGCTGAAGCTTTCTTT.

The chain recombines TRBV2 with TRBJ1-1, with 9 bases matching TRBD1. The CDR3 contains 15 residues. Germline loops: CDR1 SNHLY, CDR2 FYNNEI. Trimming removed 5 bases from V and 2 bases from J; junction bases left unmatched: 6. As DNA, the CDR3 is TGTGCCAGCAGTAAGGACAGGGGCGGAAACACTGAAGCTTTCTTT. This translates into CASSKDRGGNTEAFF.

This sequence joins TRBV12-3 or TRBV12-4 and TRBJ2-1, with D perhaps matching TRBD2 (6 bases). Trimming cost V 6 bases and J 7 bases, with 7 bases left between them. The CDR3 spans 11 residues. The CDR3 reads CASREGNEQFF. The CDR3 DNA follows: TGTGCCAGCAGGGAGGGGAATGAGCAGTTCTTC.

The chain recombines TRBV11-2 with TRBJ2-7; D perhaps matches TRBD1 (5 bases). V was shortened by 3 bases and J by 4 bases, with 13 bases between the two germline ends. Germline V CDR1 and CDR2: SGHAT, FQNNGV. The CDR3 length is 14 residues. CDR3 nucleotides: TGTGCCAGCAGCTTCAGGGCTGGTTCGTACGAGCAGTACTTC. Protein product: CASSFRAGSYEQYF.

This sequence joins TRBV7-2 and TRBJ2-3, with 14 bases matching TRBD2. The germline V gene encodes CDR1 SGHTA and CDR2 FQGNSA. J gave up 3 bases and V 2 bases, and 7 bases lay outside the gene matches. The CDR3 has 18 amino acids. CDR3: CASSLMGTSGSRTDTQYF. CDR3 DNA: TGTGCCAGCAGCTTAATGGGGACTAGCGGGAGTAGGACAGATACGCAGTATTTT.

This clone has a single count. The chain links TRBV5-1 to TRBJ1-4, with 8 bases fitting TRBD1. Trimming cost V 3 bases and J 5 bases; bases outside gene matches: 6. The germline V gene has CDR1 SGHRS and CDR2 YFSETQ. This CDR3 comprises 15 residues. CDR3 nucleotide sequence: TGCGCCAGCAGCTACGACAGGGGAGGGAATGAAAAACTGTTTTTT. Protein sequence: CASSYDRGGNEKLFF.

This chain joins TRBV7-2 and TRBJ2-5, with 8 positions matching TRBD2. V trimming: 5 bases; J trimming: 0 bases; junction bases outside the gene matches: 17. The CDR3 covers 19 residues. Germline V CDR1 and CDR2: SGHTA, FQGNSA. CDR3 amino acids: CASSQRGGPAGVYQETQYF. CDR3 sequence (DNA): TGTGCCAGCAGCCAGAGGGGCGGGCCAGCGGGGGTTTACCAAGAGACCCAGTACTTC.

The chain carries TRBV4-3 and TRBJ2-3, with 13 bases aligning to TRBD2. After removal of 1 base from V and 1 base from J, the junction contained 5 bases not matched to a gene. CDR3 length: 18 residues. From germline, CDR1 is LGHNA and CDR2 YSLEER. CDR3 DNA: TGCGCCAGCAGCCAAGGGACTAGCGGGGGTCTGGGCACAGATACGCAGTATTTT. Its translation is CASSQGTSGGLGTDTQYF.

The rearrangement uses TRBV7-6 and TRBJ1-4, with unresolved D. The CDR3 has 15 amino acids. The V and J ends lost 5 bases and 8 bases respectively, with 18 bases between them. CDR1 SGHVS and CDR2 FNYEAQ come from the germline V gene. In nucleotides, the CDR3 is TGTGCCAGCAGCCCGGGGAGAGGGAATATCGAAAAACTGTTTTTT. Its protein product is CASSPGRGNIEKLFF.

V gene TRBV9 combines with J gene TRBJ2-3, with 13 nucleotides matching TRBD2. The CDR3 is 17 residues long. The V segment lost 0 bases and the J segment 4 bases; nucleotides outside the gene matches: 5. CDR1 and CDR2 from the germline V gene are SGDLS and YYNGEE. The CDR3 nucleotides are TGTGCCAGCAGCGTAGCGACTAGCGGGAGGTTGTCAGATACGCAGTATTTT. Its translation: CASSVATSGRLSDTQYF.

This sequence joins TRBV27 and TRBJ1-2; D gene unclear. The CDR3 extends over 13 amino acids. Germline loops: CDR1 MNHEY, CDR2 SMNVEV (reference sequence). V lost 3 bases and J lost 8, with 13 bases in between. CDR3 DNA: TGTGCCAGCAGTTTTAGGCAGACAAGAGGCTACACCTTC. This sequence encodes CASSFRQTRGYTF.

The chain combines TRBV10-3 with TRBJ1-4; 7 positions agree with TRBD1. V lost 11 bases and J lost 6; bases outside the gene matches: 9. The CDR3 spans 13 residues. The V gene's germline CDR1 is ENHRY and CDR2 SYGVKD. In nucleotides, the CDR3 is TGTGCCCACCGGAGGGGGCTGGATGAAAAACTGTTTTTT. As protein: CAHRRGLDEKLFF.

This chain connects TRBV27 to TRBJ2-7; D is perhaps TRBD1 (6 bases). Germline V gene data show CDR1 as MNHEY and CDR2 as SMNVEV (reference sequence). V lost 6 bases, J lost 0 bases, and 12 bases lay in between. The length of the CDR3 is 14 residues. DNA of the CDR3: TGTGCCAGCAGGCCCGACAGGTTCTCCTACGAGCAGTACTTC. It yields the protein CASRPDRFSYEQYF.